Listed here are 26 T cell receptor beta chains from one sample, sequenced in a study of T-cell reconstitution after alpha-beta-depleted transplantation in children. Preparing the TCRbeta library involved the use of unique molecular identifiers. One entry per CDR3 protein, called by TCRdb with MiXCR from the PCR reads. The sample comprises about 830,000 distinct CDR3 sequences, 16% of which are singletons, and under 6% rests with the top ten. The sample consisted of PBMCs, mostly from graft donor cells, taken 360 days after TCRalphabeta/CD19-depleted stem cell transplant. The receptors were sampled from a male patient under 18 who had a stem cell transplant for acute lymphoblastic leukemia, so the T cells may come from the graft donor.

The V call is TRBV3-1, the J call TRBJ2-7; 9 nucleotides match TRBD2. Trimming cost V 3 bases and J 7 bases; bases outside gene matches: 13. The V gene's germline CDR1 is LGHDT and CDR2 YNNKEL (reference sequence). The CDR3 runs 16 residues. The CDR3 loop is CASSQASAGGAWEQYF. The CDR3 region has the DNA TGTGCCAGCAGCCAGGCCTCAGCGGGAGGAGCTTGGGAGCAGTACTTC.

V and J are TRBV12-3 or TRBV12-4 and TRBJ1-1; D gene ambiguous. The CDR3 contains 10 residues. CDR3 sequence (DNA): TGTGCAAACATGAACACTGAAGCTTTCTTT. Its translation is CANMNTEAFF.

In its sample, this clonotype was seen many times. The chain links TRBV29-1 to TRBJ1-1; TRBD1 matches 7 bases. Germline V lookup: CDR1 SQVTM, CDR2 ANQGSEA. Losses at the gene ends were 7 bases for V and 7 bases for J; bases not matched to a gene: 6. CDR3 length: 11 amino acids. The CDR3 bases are TGCAGCGCTCAAGACAGGGATGAAGCTTTCTTT. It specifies CSAQDRDEAFF.

The CDR3 loop is CASSFVLRGTQYF. CDR3 sequence (DNA): TGTGCCAGCAGTTTTGTACTACGTGGGACCCAGTACTTC. This chain joins TRBV12-3 or TRBV12-4 and TRBJ2-5; D gene ambiguous. This CDR3 has 13 residues. V was cut by 3 bases and J by 7 bases, with 12 bases left in between.

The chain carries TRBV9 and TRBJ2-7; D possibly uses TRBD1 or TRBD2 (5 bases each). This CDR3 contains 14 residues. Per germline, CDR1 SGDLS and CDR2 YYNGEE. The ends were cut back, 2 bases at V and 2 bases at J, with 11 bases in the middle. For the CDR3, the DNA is TGTGCCAGCAGCGTTCTCGGGACCCCCTACGAGCAGTACTTC. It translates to CASSVLGTPYEQYF. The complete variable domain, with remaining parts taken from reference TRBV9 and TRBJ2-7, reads DSGVTQTPKHLITATGQRVTLRCSPRSGDLSVYWYQQSLDQGLQFLIQYYNGEERAKGNILERFSAQQFPDLHSELNLSSLELGDSALYFCASSVLGTPYEQYFGPGTRLTVT.

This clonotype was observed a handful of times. CDR3 sequence reads: CASSIVPGGSYEQYF. In DNA, the CDR3 is TGTGCCAGTAGTATAGTCCCGGGAGGGTCCTACGAGCAGTACTTC. The chain couples TRBV19 to TRBJ2-7, with 8 bases aligning to TRBD2. Germline-derived CDR1 and CDR2 are LNHDA and SQIVND (reference sequence). This CDR3 comprises 15 residues. The J segment lost 1 base and the V segment lost 1 base, leaving 3 bases of the junction unmatched. The full variable domain, rest sourced from reference TRBV19 and TRBJ2-7, is DGGITQSPKYLFRKEGQNVTLSCEQNLNHDAMYWYRQDPGQGLRLIYYSQIVNDFQKGDIAEGYSVSREKKESFPLTVTSAQKNPTAFYLCASSIVPGGSYEQYFGPGTRLTVT.

The CDR3 sequence: CARGKDGDTQYF. Written as DNA, the CDR3 is TGTGCCAGGGGGAAAGATGGAGATACGCAGTATTTT. The J gene is TRBJ2-3, the V gene TRBV7-9; D uncertain. Germline loops: CDR1 SEHNR, CDR2 FQNEAQ (reference sequence). V lost 9 bases to trimming and J lost 5 bases, with 12 bases between them. The CDR3 totals 12 residues.

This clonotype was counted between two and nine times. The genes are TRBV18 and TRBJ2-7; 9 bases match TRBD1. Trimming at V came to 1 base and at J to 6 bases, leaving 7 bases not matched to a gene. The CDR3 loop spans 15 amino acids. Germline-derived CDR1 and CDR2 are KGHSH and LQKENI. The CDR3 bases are TGTGCCAGCTCACCACTGGACAGGGGACACGGCGAGCAGTACTTC. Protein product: CASSPLDRGHGEQYF.

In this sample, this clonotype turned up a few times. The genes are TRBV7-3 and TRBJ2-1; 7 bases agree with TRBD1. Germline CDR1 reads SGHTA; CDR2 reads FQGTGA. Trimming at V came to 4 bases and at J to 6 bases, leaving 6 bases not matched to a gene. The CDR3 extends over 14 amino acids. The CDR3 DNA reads TGTGCCAGCAGCTCCGCAGGGACAGCCAATGAGCAGTTCTTC. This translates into CASSSAGTANEQFF. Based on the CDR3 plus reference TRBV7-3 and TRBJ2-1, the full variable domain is GAGVSQTPSNKVTEKGKYVELRCDPISGHTALYWYRQSLGQGPEFLIYFQGTGAADDSGLPNDRFFAVRPEGSVSTLKIQRTERGDSAVYLCASSSAGTANEQFFGPGTRLTVL.

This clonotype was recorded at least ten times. CDR3 protein: CASSLAGTTGELFF. The CDR3 bases are TGTGCCAGCAGTTTAGCCGGAACCACCGGGGAGCTGTTTTTT. V gene TRBV12-3 or TRBV12-4 combines with J gene TRBJ2-2; D not certain. The CDR3 is 14 amino acids. V dropped 0 bases and J dropped 4 bases, with 6 bases sitting between them.

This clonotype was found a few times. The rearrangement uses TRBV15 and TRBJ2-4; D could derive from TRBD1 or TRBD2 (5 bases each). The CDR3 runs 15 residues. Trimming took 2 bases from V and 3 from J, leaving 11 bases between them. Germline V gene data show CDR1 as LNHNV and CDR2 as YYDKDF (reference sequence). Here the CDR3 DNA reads TGTGCCACCAGCAGAACTGGGACGGTCAAAAACATTCAGTACTTC. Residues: CATSRTGTVKNIQYF.

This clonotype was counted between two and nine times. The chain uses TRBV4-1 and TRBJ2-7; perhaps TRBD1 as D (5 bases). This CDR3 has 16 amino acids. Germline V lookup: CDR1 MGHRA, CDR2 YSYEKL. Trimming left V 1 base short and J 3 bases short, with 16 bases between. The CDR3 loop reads CASSQGHLSRVYEQYF. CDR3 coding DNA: TGCGCCAGCAGCCAAGGCCATCTTAGCAGGGTCTACGAGCAGTACTTC.

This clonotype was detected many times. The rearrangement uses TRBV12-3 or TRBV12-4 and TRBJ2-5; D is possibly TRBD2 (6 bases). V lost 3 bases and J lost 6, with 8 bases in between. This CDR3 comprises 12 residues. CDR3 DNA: TGTGCCAGCAGTTTTAGCGGAAAGACCCAGTACTTC. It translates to CASSFSGKTQYF.

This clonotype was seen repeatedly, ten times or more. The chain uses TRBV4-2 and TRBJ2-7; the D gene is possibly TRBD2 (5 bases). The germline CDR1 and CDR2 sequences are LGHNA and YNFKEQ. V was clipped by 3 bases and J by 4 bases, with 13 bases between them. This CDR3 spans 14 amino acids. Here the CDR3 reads CASSQEWRRYEQYF. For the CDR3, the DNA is TGTGCCAGCAGCCAGGAGTGGAGGAGGTACGAGCAGTACTTC.

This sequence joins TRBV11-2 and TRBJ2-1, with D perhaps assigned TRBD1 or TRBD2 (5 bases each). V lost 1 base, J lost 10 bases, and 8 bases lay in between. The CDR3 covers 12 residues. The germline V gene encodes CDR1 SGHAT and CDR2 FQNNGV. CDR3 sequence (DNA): TGTGCCAGCAGCTTAGTGGGGGTCGAGCAGTTCTTC. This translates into CASSLVGVEQFF.

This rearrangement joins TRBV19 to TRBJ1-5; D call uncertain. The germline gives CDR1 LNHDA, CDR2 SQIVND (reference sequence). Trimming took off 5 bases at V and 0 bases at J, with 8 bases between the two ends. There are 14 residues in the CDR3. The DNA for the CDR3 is TGTGCCAGTAGTCTTCCCCATAGCAATCAGCCCCAGCATTTT. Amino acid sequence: CASSLPHSNQPQHF.

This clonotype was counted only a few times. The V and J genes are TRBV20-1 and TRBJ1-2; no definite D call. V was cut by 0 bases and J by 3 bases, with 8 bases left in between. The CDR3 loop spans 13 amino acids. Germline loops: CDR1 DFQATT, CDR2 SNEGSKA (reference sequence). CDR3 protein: CSARDGRDYGYTF. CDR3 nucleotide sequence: TGCAGTGCTAGAGATGGGAGAGACTATGGCTACACCTTC.

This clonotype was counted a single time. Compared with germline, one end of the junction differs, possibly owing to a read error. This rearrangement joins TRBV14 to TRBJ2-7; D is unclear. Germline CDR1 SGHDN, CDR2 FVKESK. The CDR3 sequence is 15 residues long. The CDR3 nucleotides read TGTGCCAGCAGGCAAGGCCCCCTTGACATCTACGAGCAGTACTTC. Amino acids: CASRQGPLDIYEQYF.

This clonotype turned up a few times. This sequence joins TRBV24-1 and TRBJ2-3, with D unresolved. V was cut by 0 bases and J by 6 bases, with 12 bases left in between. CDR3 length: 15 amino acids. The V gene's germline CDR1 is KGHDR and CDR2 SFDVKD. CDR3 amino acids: CATSDLTSVGDTQYF. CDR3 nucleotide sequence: TGTGCCACCAGTGATTTGACCTCGGTAGGGGATACGCAGTATTTT.

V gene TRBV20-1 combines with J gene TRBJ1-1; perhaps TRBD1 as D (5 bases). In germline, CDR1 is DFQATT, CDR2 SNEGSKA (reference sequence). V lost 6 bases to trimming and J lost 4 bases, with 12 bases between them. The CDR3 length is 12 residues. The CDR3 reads CSALVGGTEAFF. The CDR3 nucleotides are TGCAGTGCCCTGGTTGGGGGCACTGAAGCTTTCTTT.

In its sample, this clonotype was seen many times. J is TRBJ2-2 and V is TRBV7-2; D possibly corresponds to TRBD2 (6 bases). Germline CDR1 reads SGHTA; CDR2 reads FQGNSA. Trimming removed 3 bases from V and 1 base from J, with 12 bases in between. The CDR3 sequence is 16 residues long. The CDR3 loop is CASSFLGGGNTGELFF. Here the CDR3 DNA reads TGTGCCAGCAGCTTTCTGGGGGGTGGGAACACCGGGGAGCTGTTTTTT. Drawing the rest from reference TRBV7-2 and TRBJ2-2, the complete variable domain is GAGVSQSPSNKVTEKGKDVELRCDPISGHTALYWYRQSLGQGLEFLIYFQGNSAPDKSGLPSDRFSAERTGGSVSTLTIQRTQQEDSAVYLCASSFLGGGNTGELFFGEGSRLTVL.

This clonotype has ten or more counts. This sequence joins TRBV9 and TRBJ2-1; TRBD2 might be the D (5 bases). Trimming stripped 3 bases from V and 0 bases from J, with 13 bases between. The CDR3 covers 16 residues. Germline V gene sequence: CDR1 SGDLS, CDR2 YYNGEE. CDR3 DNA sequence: TGTGCCAGCAGCGACGGTGCTAGCTACTCCTACAATGAGCAGTTCTTC. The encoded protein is CASSDGASYSYNEQFF.

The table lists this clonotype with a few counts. CDR3 in amino acids: CSAPGRTRGLQETQYF. The CDR3 bases are TGCAGTGCACCGGGACGAACCCGTGGGCTTCAAGAGACCCAGTACTTC. This chain connects TRBV20-1 to TRBJ2-5; D tentatively fits TRBD1 or TRBD2 (5 bases each). Between the trimmed V and J ends, which lost 6 bases and 2 bases, there was a span of 22 bases. Germline CDR1 reads DFQATT; CDR2 reads SNEGSKA (reference sequence). This CDR3 is 16 amino acids long.

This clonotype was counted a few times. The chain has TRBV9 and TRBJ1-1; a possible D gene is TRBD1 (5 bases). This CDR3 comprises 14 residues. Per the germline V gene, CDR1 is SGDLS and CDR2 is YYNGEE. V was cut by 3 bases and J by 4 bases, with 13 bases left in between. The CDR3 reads CASSAGDAGTEAFF. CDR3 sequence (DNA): TGTGCCAGCAGCGCCGGGGACGCGGGCACTGAAGCTTTCTTT.

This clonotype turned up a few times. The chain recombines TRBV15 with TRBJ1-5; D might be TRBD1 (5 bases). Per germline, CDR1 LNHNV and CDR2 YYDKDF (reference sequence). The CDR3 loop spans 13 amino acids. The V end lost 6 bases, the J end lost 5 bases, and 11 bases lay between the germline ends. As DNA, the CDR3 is TGTGCCACCAGAACCGACAGCGATCAGCCCCAGCATTTT. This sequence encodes CATRTDSDQPQHF.

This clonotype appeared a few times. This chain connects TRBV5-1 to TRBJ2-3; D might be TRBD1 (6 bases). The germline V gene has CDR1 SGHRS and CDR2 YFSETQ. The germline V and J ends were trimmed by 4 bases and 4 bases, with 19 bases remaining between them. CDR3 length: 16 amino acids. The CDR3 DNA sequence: TGCGCCAGCAGCACCGGACAGTTCTTAGCTCCAGATACGCAGTATTTT. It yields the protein CASSTGQFLAPDTQYF.